This T cell receptor beta chain was documented in a study of vaccination and CD4 T cells after COVID-19. Study-wide context: Each person enrolled got two BNT162b2 or mRNA-1273 vaccine doses.

Notes on this clonotype: Its antigen is not known.

Sequencing of DNA taken from cultured CD4+ T cells relied on the Oncomine TCR Beta short-read assay. TCRdb used MiXCR to reprocess the PCR reads, holding one entry per CDR3 protein. The sample yields around 22,000 distinct CDR3 sequences, approximately 29% seen once. Documented treatment: roughly 11-day PBMC culture with coronavirus spike peptide pools or control peptides (ViraFEST assay). The CDR3 loop spans 13 amino acids. Between the trimmed V and J ends, which lost 9 bases and 7 bases, there was a span of 15 bases. CDR1 and CDR2 (germline): LNHDA, SQIVND (reference sequence). Sequencing was done on a sample of cultured CD4+ T cells from blood. This clonotype was obtained from a human donor with COVID-19. The V call is TRBV19, the J call TRBJ1-4, with a tentative D call TRBD1 (6 bases). The CDR3: CASSSQGGEKLFF. The CDR3 region has the DNA TGTGCCAGCTCGTCACAGGGTGGTGAAAAACTGTTTTTT.